A selection of T cell receptor beta chains follows, all from one sample in a study of CXCR3-negative and CXCR3-positive naive CD8 T cells. From its re-call of the 5' RACE reads, TCRdb lists each CDR3 protein once, without DNA. Its clone listing holds 85,000 to 130,000 distinct CDR3 sequences. Sequencing input: naive CXCR3+ CD8+ T cells from blood. These receptors all stem from a human donor in good health. Some clones in this sample may be carry-over from other donors' samples. Each CDR3 is given with its conserved first and last residue.

CDR3 protein	V gene	J gene
CASSLGSTEAFF	TRBV12-3/TRBV12-4	TRBJ1-1
CASSVDGYEQYF	TRBV12-3/TRBV12-4	TRBJ2-7
CATSRDGRVALANTEAFF	TRBV15	TRBJ1-1
CASSAGTGSYEQYF	TRBV12-3/TRBV12-4	TRBJ2-7
CSGPSGGSYEQYF	TRBV29-1	TRBJ2-7
CASSYAGSYSNRPQHF	TRBV6-2/TRBV6-3	TRBJ1-5
CASSWDQGDTQYF	TRBV7-6	TRBJ2-3
CSVITISGANVLTF	TRBV29-1	TRBJ2-6
CASSHLLSGANVLTF	TRBV4-2	TRBJ2-6
CASSYSLGNSGNTIYF	TRBV6-2/TRBV6-3	TRBJ1-3
CSGGIGSSYEQYF	TRBV29-1	TRBJ2-7
CASTTDGTGGNQPQHF	TRBV12-3/TRBV12-4	TRBJ1-5
CASSSGTVNEKLFF	TRBV7-8	TRBJ1-4
CSARDGFLGTEAFF	TRBV20-1	TRBJ1-1
CASSQDLIENSYNEQFF	TRBV14	TRBJ2-1
CASSYSSPQETQYF	TRBV6-6	TRBJ2-5
CASSSDGVQAFF	TRBV11-2	TRBJ1-1